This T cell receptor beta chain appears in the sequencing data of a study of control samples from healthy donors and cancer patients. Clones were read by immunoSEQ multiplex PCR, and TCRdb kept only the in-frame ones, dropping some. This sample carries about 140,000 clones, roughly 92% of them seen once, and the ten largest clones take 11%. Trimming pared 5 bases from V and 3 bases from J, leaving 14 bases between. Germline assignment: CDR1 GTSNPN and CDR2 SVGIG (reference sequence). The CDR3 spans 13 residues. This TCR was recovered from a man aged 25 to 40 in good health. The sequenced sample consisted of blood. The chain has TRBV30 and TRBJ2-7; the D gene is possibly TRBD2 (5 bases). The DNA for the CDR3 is TGTGCCTGGGACATTTCAGAGGGCTACGAGCAGTACTTC. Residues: CAWDISEGYEQYF.